This entry lists 29 T cell receptor beta chains sequenced from one sample in a study of control samples from healthy donors and cancer patients. The table came from immunoSEQ multiplex PCR; TCRdb's copy has only in-frame clones and leaves some out. Counted here are 75,000 to 95,000 clones, approximately 90% occurring once; the ten biggest clones make up more than 3.5%. The sample comprised blood. All receptors come from a woman aged 18 to 35 in good health.

Regarding this clone: The sample carries other DNA sequences with the same CDR3. V gene TRBV25-1 combines with J gene TRBJ1-2, with TRBD1 as a possible D gene (5 bases). V was cut by 8 bases and J by 4 bases, with 8 bases left in between. CDR3 size: 11 residues. Germline V gene sequence: CDR1 MGHDK, CDR2 SYGVNS. The CDR3: CASGGIYGYTF. Written as DNA, the CDR3 is TGTGCCAGCGGGGGGATCTATGGCTACACCTTC.

The chain uses TRBV7-9 and TRBJ1-1; D not resolved. This CDR3 contains 14 residues. V was trimmed by 0 bases and J by 8 bases, leaving 13 bases between them. The germline V gene encodes CDR1 SEHNR and CDR2 FQNEAQ (reference sequence). The DNA of the CDR3 is TGTGCCAGCAGCTTAGCGGGCAACTACCCAGAAGCTTTCTTT. Amino acids: CASSLAGNYPEAFF.

The rearrangement joins TRBV12-5 to TRBJ1-1, with D perhaps TRBD1 (5 bases). The CDR3 extends over 14 amino acids. CDR1 is LGHNT, CDR2 FRNRAP, per germline. Between the trimmed V and J ends, which lost 6 bases and 1 base, there was a span of 12 bases. The CDR3 DNA is TGTGCTAGTGGCCCCCCAGGGAGGAACACTGAAGCTTTCTTT. Translation: CASGPPGRNTEAFF.

V and J are TRBV4-1 and TRBJ1-1; weak D call: TRBD1 (5 bases). The germline V gene has CDR1 MGHRA and CDR2 YSYEKL. The CDR3 length is 15 residues. Trimming took 4 bases from V and 3 from J, leaving 15 bases between them. CDR3 protein: CASSRYGIGDTEAFF. The CDR3, as DNA: TGCGCCAGCAGCCGCTACGGGATAGGGGACACTGAAGCTTTCTTT.

V gene TRBV28 combines with J gene TRBJ2-7; D is perhaps TRBD1 (6 bases). Germline-derived CDR1 and CDR2 are MDHEN and SYDVKM. Between the trimmed V and J ends, which lost 8 bases and 5 bases, there was a span of 13 bases. The CDR3 totals 12 residues. The CDR3 sequence is CASGGRGNEQYF. The CDR3 bases are TGTGCCAGCGGGGGCAGGGGTAACGAGCAGTACTTC. Full variable domain (rest looked up from reference TRBV28 and TRBJ2-7): DVKVTQSSRYLVKRTGEKVFLECVQDMDHENMFWYRQDPGLGLRLIYFSYDVKMKEKGDIPEGYSVSREKKERFSLILESASTNQTSMYLCASGGRGNEQYFGPGTRLTVT.

The rearrangement links TRBV15 to TRBJ1-3; D may be TRBD1 (6 bases). The CDR3 sequence is 17 residues long. Germline CDR1 is LNHNV and CDR2 is YYDKDF (reference sequence). V was pared by 0 bases and J by 4 bases, with 16 bases between. The CDR3 sequence: CATSRDLGGREGNTIYF. CDR3 coding DNA: TGTGCCACCAGCAGAGATCTGGGGGGCCGAGAGGGAAACACCATATATTTT.

The rearrangement joins TRBV19 to TRBJ1-4; D gene uncertain. CDR3 size: 14 residues. V lost 4 bases to trimming and J lost 2 bases, with 8 bases between them. In germline, CDR1 is LNHDA, CDR2 SQIVND (reference sequence). In DNA, the CDR3 is TGTGCCAGTAGTAGGGGAATCACTAATGAAAAACTGTTTTTT. Protein sequence: CASSRGITNEKLFF.

The gene calls are TRBV7-9 and TRBJ2-1; D unresolved. With 1 base removed from V and 13 bases from J, the gap between germline ends came to 8 bases. This CDR3 is 11 amino acids long. Germline-derived CDR1 and CDR2 are SEHNR and FQNEAQ (reference sequence). The CDR3 protein is CASSLERPQFF. The DNA for the CDR3 is TGTGCCAGCAGCTTAGAACGTCCTCAGTTCTTC.

This sequence joins TRBV3-1 (or the pseudogene TRBV3-2) and TRBJ2-3; the D gene is possibly TRBD2 (6 bases). The CDR3 contains 10 residues. Trimming left V 6 bases short and J 8 bases short, with 6 bases between. Germline V gene data show CDR1 as LGHDT and CDR2 as YNNKEL (reference sequence). This chain's CDR3 is CASSSGTQYF. The CDR3 DNA is TGTGCCAGCAGTAGCGGTACGCAGTATTTT.

This clone turned up a few times. The genes are TRBV6-2 or TRBV6-3 and TRBJ1-6; 11 positions match TRBD1. CDR1 and CDR2 from the germline V gene are MNHEY and SVGEGT. The CDR3 consists of 19 residues. V lost 0 bases, J lost 0 bases, and 4 bases stayed unmatched. Written as DNA, the CDR3 is TGTGCCAGCAGTTACTCCCGGGACAGGGGGACCTCCTATAATTCACCCCTCCACTTT. Translated, it gives CASSYSRDRGTSYNSPLHF.

The gene calls are TRBV11-2 and TRBJ2-7; D is possibly TRBD2 (6 bases). V was shortened by 4 bases and J by 6 bases, with 13 bases between the two germline ends. Germline V gene lookup returns CDR1 SGHAT and CDR2 FQNNGV. There are 13 residues in the CDR3. CDR3 nucleotide sequence: TGTGCCAGCAGCTCGTTCTCGGAGGGCGAGCAGTACTTC. It translates to CASSSFSEGEQYF.

The chain links TRBV18 to TRBJ1-1; D is undetermined. Trimming removed 2 bases at V and 2 bases at J, with 6 bases between. CDR3 length: 13 residues. Germline CDR1 reads KGHSH; CDR2 reads LQKENI. The CDR3 DNA follows: TGTGCCAGCTCACCAAACAGAAACACTGAAGCTTTCTTT. Amino acids: CASSPNRNTEAFF.

The rearrangement links TRBV5-4 to TRBJ1-2, with D perhaps TRBD1 (6 bases). The length of the CDR3 is 14 residues. V lost 0 bases to trimming and J lost 7 bases, with 13 bases between them. The germline V gene encodes CDR1 SGHNT and CDR2 YYREEE (reference sequence). CDR3 sequence: CASSLDRDVRGYTF. The CDR3 coding sequence is TGTGCCAGCAGCTTGGACAGGGATGTTCGTGGCTACACCTTC.

The J gene is TRBJ1-5, the V gene TRBV7-8, with TRBD1 identical over 9 bases. Germline V gene lookup returns CDR1 SGHVS and CDR2 FQNEAQ. J gave up 4 bases and V 0 bases, and 4 bases lay outside the gene matches. CDR3 length equals 16 residues. CDR3 loop: CASSLAGTGTNQPQHF. CDR3 DNA sequence: TGTGCCAGCAGCTTAGCCGGGACAGGGACGAATCAGCCCCAGCATTTT. The full variable domain, completed using reference TRBV7-8 and TRBJ1-5, is GAGVSQSPRYKVAKRGQDVALRCDPISGHVSLFWYQQALGQGPEFLTYFQNEAQLDKSGLPSDRFFAERPEGSVSTLKIQRTQQEDSAVYLCASSLAGTGTNQPQHFGDGTRLSIL.

The V and J genes are TRBV27 and TRBJ2-7; TRBD1 agrees at 9 bases. The CDR3 has 12 residues. V was clipped by 3 bases and J by 12 bases; unmatched bases: 6. From germline, CDR1 is MNHEY and CDR2 SMNVEV (reference sequence). The CDR3 spells CASSFSDRGLYF. In nucleotides, the CDR3 is TGTGCCAGCAGTTTCTCGGACAGGGGACTGTACTTC.

This chain uses TRBV28 with TRBJ1-1; no clear D gene. The CDR3 is 11 residues long. Trimming took off 4 bases at V and 6 bases at J, with 6 bases between the two ends. Looked up from germline, CDR1 is MDHEN and CDR2 is SYDVKM. CDR3 sequence reads: CASSSNAEAFF. The DNA for the CDR3 is TGTGCCAGCAGTTCGAATGCTGAAGCTTTCTTT.

The chain uses TRBV11-2 and TRBJ2-3; a possible D gene is TRBD2 (6 bases). V dropped 1 base and J dropped 9 bases, with 17 bases sitting between them. This CDR3 comprises 15 residues. Germline assignment: CDR1 SGHAT and CDR2 FQNNGV. CDR3 coding DNA: TGTGCCAGCAGCTTAGGGGCACTAGCAGTGGGAACGCAGTATTTT. This encodes CASSLGALAVGTQYF.

V and J are TRBV7-2 and TRBJ1-5, with D perhaps matching TRBD1 (6 bases). The CDR3 length is 14 residues. The V gene's germline CDR1 is SGHTA and CDR2 FQGNSA. V lost 1 base to trimming and J lost 6 bases, with 10 bases between them. DNA of the CDR3: TGTGCCAGCAGCTTAGTACAGGGAGGTCAGCCCCAGCATTTT. Translating gives CASSLVQGGQPQHF.

The chain uses TRBV7-2 and TRBJ2-7, with D possibly being TRBD1 or TRBD2 (5 bases each). Between the trimmed V and J ends, which lost 6 bases and 7 bases, there was a span of 19 bases. CDR1 SGHTA and CDR2 FQGNSA come from the germline V gene. This CDR3 is built from 14 residues. CDR3 protein: CASSPGPSLEEQYF. CDR3 DNA sequence: TGTGCCAGCAGTCCGGGACCCTCATTGGAGGAGCAGTACTTC.

V and J are TRBV24-1 and TRBJ2-5; TRBD1 matches 7 bases. Germline-derived CDR1 and CDR2 are KGHDR and SFDVKD. The CDR3 has 17 residues. J gave up 1 base and V 3 bases, and 10 bases lay outside the gene matches. The CDR3 coding sequence is TGTGCCACCAGTGATCCTACCGGGACAGCTTTCCAAGAGACCCAGTACTTC. Translating gives CATSDPTGTAFQETQYF.

The chain links TRBV19 to TRBJ2-2; D uncertain. This CDR3 is 12 amino acids long. Trimming removed 4 bases at V and 3 bases at J, with 3 bases between. CDR1 LNHDA and CDR2 SQIVND come from the germline V gene (reference sequence). CDR3 DNA sequence: TGTGCCAGTAGTAGCTACACCGGGGAGCTGTTTTTT. Translation gives CASSSYTGELFF. The variable domain in full, with the rest retrieved from reference TRBV19 and TRBJ2-2, is DGGITQSPKYLFRKEGQNVTLSCEQNLNHDAMYWYRQDPGQGLRLIYYSQIVNDFQKGDIAEGYSVSREKKESFPLTVTSAQKNPTAFYLCASSSYTGELFFGEGSRLTVL.

V gene TRBV29-1 combines with J gene TRBJ2-7; D remains ambiguous. Germline assignment: CDR1 SQVTM and CDR2 ANQGSEA. The CDR3 loop spans 12 amino acids. V lost 6 bases, J lost 0 bases, and 9 bases lay in between. CDR3: CSVRPSSYEQYF. CDR3 in DNA: TGCAGCGTCCGGCCTAGCTCCTACGAGCAGTACTTC.

This clone has just one count. V and J are TRBV7-2 and TRBJ1-5; D gene uncertain. Germline CDR1 and CDR2: SGHTA and FQGNSA. V shed 1 base and J shed 7 bases, with 5 bases lying between them. The CDR3 contains 12 residues. CDR3 coding DNA: TGTGCCAGCAGCTTAGGGGTACAGCCCCAGCATTTT. Its translation: CASSLGVQPQHF.

The rearrangement joins TRBV9 to TRBJ1-3, with 7 bases matching TRBD1. CDR3 size: 17 residues. The germline V gene encodes CDR1 SGDLS and CDR2 YYNGEE. With 0 bases clipped from V and 4 bases from J, the junction kept 10 bases outside the gene matches. The CDR3 sequence is CASSVGSGQATGNTIYF. Here the CDR3 DNA reads TGTGCCAGCAGCGTAGGGTCTGGACAGGCGACAGGAAACACCATATATTTT.

This clone was found a few times. The chain joins TRBV6-5 to TRBJ1-1, with D possibly matching TRBD1 (5 bases). Germline values: CDR1 MNHEY, CDR2 SVGAGI. V dropped 3 bases and J dropped 3 bases, with 17 bases sitting between them. The CDR3 runs to 16 residues. CDR3 region: CASSYIPGVSDTEAFF. The CDR3 DNA is TGTGCCAGCAGTTATATTCCGGGGGTGTCGGACACTGAAGCTTTCTTT.

This chain connects TRBV18 to TRBJ2-7; unclear D gene. This CDR3 has 13 residues. CDR1 and CDR2 (germline): KGHSH, LQKENI. V was pared by 6 bases and J by 2 bases, with 11 bases between. The CDR3 DNA follows: TGTGCCAGCTCGACGAACCCGACCTACGAGCAGTACTTC. Its translation is CASSTNPTYEQYF.

This chain joins TRBV5-1 and TRBJ2-5, with TRBD2 as a possible D gene (6 bases). V was shortened by 4 bases and J by 0 bases, with 16 bases between the two germline ends. This CDR3 is 16 amino acids long. Germline V gives CDR1 SGHRS, CDR2 YFSETQ. The CDR3 DNA follows: TGCGCCAGCAGCGGCGGGACCGGTGGGTACCAAGAGACCCAGTACTTC. The encoded protein is CASSGGTGGYQETQYF.

This chain joins TRBV10-1 and TRBJ1-1; 8 positions agree with TRBD1. The CDR3 is made up of 12 amino acids. The junction had 3 bases not matched to a gene; V was cut back by 3 bases and J by 9 bases. Germline assignment: CDR1 WNHNN and CDR2 SYGVQD (reference sequence). The CDR3: CASSDTGGKAFF. The CDR3, as DNA: TGCGCCAGCAGTGATACAGGGGGTAAAGCTTTCTTT.

The rearrangement links TRBV7-3 to TRBJ1-1; 9 nucleotides agree with TRBD1. There are 15 residues in the CDR3. Germline V gene data show CDR1 as SGHTA and CDR2 as FQGTGA. V dropped 5 bases and J dropped 2; count of bases not matched to a gene: 6. CDR3 nucleotides: TGTGCCAGCAGCATGACGGGACAGGGTAACACTGAAGCTTTCTTT. Translation gives CASSMTGQGNTEAFF.